The clone carrying this T cell receptor (beta chain) was counted many times. The sample originates from a study of T-cell reconstitution after alpha-beta-depleted transplantation in children. Unique molecular identifiers were incorporated when the TCRbeta library was constructed. TCRdb passed the PCR reads through MiXCR, listing each CDR3 protein once. The sample carries 230,000 or so distinct CDR3 sequences, roughly a tenth recorded once. Germline V CDR1 and CDR2: MDHEN, SYDVKM. CDR3 length: 14 amino acids. Trimming cost V 6 bases and J 11 bases; bases outside gene matches: 8. The chain employs TRBV28 and TRBJ2-1, with 12 bases lining up with TRBD2. The sequencing used PBMCs from the stem cell graft donor, collected from the stem cell graft. The TCR originated in a human donor who donated a stem cell graft to a child with SCID. The CDR3 nucleotides are TGTGCCAGCAGCCCGACTAGCGGGGGAACTAAGCAGTTCTTC. It yields the protein CASSPTSGGTKQFF.